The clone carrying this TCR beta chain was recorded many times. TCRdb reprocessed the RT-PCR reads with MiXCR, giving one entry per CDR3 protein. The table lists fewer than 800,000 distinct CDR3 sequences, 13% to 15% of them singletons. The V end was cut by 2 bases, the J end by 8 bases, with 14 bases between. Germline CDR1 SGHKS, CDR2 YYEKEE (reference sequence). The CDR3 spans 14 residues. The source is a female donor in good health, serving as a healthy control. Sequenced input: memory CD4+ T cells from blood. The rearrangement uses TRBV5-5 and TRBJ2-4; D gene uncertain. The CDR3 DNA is TGTGCCAGCAGCTTAACGGCTTACGACGACATTCAGTACTTC. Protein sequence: CASSLTAYDDIQYF.